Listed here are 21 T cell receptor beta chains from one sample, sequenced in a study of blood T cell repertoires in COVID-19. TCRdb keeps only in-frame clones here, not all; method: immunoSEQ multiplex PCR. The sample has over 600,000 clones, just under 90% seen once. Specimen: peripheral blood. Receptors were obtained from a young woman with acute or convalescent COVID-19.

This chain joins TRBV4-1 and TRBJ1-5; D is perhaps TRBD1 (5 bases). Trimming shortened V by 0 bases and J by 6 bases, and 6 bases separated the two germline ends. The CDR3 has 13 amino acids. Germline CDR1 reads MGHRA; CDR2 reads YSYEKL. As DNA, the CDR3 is TGCGCCAGCAGCCAAGATCAGGGTCAGCCCCAGCATTTT. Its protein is CASSQDQGQPQHF.

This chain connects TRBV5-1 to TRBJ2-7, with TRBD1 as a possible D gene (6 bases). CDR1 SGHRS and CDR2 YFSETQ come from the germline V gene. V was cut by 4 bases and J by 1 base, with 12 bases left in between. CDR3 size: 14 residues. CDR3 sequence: CASSLRDISYEQYF. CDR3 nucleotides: TGCGCCAGCAGCCTCCGGGACATATCCTACGAGCAGTACTTC.

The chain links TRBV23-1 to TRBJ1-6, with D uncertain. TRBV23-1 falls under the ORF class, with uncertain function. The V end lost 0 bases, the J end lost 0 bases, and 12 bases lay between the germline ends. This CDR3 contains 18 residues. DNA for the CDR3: TGCGCCAGCAGTCAATCGAGGCGGCGTAGCTCCTATAATTCACCCCTCCACTTT. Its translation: CASSQSRRRSSYNSPLHF.

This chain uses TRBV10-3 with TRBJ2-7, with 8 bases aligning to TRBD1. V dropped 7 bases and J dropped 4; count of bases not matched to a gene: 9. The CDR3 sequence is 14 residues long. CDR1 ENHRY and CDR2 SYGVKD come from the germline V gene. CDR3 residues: CAITPGGGRYEQYF. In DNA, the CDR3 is TGTGCCATCACACCAGGGGGCGGAAGGTACGAGCAGTACTTC.

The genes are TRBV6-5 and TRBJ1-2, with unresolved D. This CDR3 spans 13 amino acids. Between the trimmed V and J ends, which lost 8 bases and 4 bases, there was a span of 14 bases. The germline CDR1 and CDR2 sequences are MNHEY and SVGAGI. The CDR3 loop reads CASRYTEGYGYTF. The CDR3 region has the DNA TGTGCCAGCCGCTATACTGAGGGCTATGGCTACACCTTC.

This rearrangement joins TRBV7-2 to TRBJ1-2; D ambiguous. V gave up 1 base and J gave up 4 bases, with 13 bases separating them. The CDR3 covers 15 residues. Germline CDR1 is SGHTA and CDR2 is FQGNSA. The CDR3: CASSLVSSQSYGYTF. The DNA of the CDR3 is TGTGCCAGCAGCTTAGTATCGTCGCAGTCCTATGGCTACACCTTC.

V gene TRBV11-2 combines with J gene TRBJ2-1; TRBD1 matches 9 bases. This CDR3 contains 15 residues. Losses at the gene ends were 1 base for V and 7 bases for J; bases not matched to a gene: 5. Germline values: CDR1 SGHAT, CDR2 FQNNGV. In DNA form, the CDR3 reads TGTGCCAGCAGCTTAGGGACAGGGGATTTGAATGAGCAGTTCTTC. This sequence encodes CASSLGTGDLNEQFF. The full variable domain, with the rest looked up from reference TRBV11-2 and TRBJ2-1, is EAGVAQSPRYKIIEKRQSVAFWCNPISGHATLYWYQQILGQGPKLLIQFQNNGVVDDSQLPKDRFSAERLKGVDSTLKIQPAKLEDSAVYLCASSLGTGDLNEQFFGPGTRLTVL.

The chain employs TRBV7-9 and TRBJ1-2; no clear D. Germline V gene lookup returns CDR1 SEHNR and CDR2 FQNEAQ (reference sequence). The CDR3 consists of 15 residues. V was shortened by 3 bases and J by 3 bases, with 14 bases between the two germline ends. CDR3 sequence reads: CASSLEYGRDYGYTF. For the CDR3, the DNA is TGTGCCAGCAGCTTGGAGTATGGGCGGGACTATGGCTACACCTTC. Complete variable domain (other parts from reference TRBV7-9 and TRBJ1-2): DTGVSQNPRHKITKRGQNVTFRCDPISEHNRLYWYRQTLGQGPEFLTYFQNEAQLEKSRLLSDRFSAERPKGSFSTLEIQRTEQGDSAMYLCASSLEYGRDYGYTFGSGTRLTVV.

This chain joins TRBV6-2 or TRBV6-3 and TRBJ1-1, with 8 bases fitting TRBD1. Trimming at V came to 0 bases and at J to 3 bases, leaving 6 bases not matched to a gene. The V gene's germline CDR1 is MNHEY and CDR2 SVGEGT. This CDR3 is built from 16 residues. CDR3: CASSYSITGGDTEAFF. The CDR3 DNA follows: TGTGCCAGCAGTTACTCGATAACAGGGGGTGACACTGAAGCTTTCTTT.

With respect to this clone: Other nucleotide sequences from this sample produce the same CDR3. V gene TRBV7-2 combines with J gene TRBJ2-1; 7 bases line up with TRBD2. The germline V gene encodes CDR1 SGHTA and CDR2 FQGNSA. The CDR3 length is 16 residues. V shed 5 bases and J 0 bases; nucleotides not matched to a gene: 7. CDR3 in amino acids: CASSTRGGSSYNEQFF. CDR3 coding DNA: TGTGCCAGCAGCACCCGGGGCGGGAGCTCCTACAATGAGCAGTTCTTC.

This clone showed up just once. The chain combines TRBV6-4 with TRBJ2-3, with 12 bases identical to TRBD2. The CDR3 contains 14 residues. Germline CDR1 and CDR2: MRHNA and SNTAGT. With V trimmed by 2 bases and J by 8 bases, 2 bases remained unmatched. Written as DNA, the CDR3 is TGTGCCAGCAGTGACGGACTAGCGGGGAGTACGCAGTATTTT. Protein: CASSDGLAGSTQYF.

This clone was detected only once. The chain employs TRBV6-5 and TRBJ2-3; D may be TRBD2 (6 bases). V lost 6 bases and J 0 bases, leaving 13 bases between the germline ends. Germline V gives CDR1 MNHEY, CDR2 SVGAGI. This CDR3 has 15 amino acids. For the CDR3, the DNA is TGTGCCAGCAGAAAAACCGGGACTAGCACAGATACGCAGTATTTT. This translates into CASRKTGTSTDTQYF.

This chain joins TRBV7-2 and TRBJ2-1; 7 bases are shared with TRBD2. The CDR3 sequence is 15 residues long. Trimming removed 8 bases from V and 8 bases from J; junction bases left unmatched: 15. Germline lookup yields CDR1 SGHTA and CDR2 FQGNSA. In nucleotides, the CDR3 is TGTGCCAGCGCATGGGTGGGGAGGGCTTGGGATGAGCAGTTCTTC. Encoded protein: CASAWVGRAWDEQFF.

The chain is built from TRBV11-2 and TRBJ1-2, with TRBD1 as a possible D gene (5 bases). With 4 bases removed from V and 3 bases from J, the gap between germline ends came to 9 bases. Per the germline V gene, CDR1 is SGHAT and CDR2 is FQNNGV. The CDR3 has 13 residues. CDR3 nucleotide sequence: TGTGCCAGCAGCTCAGGGATCCACTATGGCTACACCTTC. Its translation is CASSSGIHYGYTF.

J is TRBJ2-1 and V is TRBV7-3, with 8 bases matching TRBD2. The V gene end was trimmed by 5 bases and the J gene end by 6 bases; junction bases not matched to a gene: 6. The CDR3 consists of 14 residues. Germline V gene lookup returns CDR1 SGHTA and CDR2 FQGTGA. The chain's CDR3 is CASSVTGGRNEQFF. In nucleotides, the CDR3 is TGTGCCAGCAGCGTGACGGGGGGGCGCAATGAGCAGTTCTTC.

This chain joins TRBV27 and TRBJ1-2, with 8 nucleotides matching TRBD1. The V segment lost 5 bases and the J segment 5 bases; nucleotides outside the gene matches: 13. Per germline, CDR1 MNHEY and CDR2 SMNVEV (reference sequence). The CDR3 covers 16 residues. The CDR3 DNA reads TGTGCCAGCAGTCGGTACGGACAGGGCGCCATATATGGCTACACCTTC. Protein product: CASSRYGQGAIYGYTF.

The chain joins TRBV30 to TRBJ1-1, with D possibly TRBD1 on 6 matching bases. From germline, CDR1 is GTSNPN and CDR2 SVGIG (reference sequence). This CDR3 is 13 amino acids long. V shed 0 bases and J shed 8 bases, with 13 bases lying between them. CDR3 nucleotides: TGTGCCTGGAGTGTAGGGGGAGTGGAGGAAGCTTTCTTT. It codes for CAWSVGGVEEAFF.

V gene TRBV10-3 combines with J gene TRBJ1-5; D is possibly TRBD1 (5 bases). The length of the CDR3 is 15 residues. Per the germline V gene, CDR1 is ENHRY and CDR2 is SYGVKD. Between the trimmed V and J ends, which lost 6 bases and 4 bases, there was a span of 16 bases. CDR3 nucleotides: TGTGCCATCAGCCCCGGGGGGGGAGGAAATCAGCCCCAGCATTTT. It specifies CAISPGGGGNQPQHF.

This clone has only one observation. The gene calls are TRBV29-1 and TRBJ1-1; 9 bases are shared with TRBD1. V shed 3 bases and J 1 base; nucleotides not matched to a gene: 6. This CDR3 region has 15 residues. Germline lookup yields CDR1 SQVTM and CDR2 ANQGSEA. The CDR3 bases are TGCAGCGTTGAGATGGACAGGGGCGCGAACACTGAAGCTTTCTTT. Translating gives CSVEMDRGANTEAFF. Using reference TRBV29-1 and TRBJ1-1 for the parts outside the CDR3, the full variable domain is SAVISQKPSRDICQRGTSLTIQCQVDSQVTMMFWYRQQPGQSLTLIATANQGSEATYESGFVIDKFPISRPNLTFSTLTVSNMSPEDSSIYLCSVEMDRGANTEAFFGQGTRLTVV.

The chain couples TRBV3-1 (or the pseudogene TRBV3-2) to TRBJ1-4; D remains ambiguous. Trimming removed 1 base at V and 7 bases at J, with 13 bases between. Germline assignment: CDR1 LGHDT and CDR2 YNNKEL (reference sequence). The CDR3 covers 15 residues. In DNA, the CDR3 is TGTGCCAGCAGCCAAGGCCCGAGGGCCCGTGAAAAACTGTTTTTT. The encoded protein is CASSQGPRAREKLFF.

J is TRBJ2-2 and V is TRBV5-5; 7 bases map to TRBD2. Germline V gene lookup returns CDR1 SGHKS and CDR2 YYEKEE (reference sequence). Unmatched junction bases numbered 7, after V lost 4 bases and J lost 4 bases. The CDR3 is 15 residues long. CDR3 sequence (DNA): TGTGCCAGCAGCCCCCTGGGGGGGGTCACCGGGGAGCTGTTTTTT. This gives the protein CASSPLGGVTGELFF. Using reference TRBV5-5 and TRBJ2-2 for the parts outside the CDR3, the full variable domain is DAGVTQSPTHLIKTRGQQVTLRCSPISGHKSVSWYQQVLGQGPQFIFQYYEKEERGRGNFPDRFSARQFPNYSSELNVNALLLGDSALYLCASSPLGGVTGELFFGEGSRLTVL.